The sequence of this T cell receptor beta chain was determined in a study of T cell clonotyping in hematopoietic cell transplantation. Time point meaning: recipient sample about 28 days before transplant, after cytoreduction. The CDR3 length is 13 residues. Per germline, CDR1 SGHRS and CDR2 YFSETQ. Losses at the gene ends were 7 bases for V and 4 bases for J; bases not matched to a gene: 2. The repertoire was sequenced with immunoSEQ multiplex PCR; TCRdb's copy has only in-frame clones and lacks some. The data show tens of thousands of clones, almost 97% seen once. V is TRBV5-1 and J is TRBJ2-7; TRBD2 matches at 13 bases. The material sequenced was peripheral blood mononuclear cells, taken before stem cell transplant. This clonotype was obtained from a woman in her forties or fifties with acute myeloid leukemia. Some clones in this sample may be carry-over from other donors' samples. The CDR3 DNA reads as TGCGCCAGCCGGACTAGCGGGGGTTACGAGCAGTACTTC. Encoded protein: CASRTSGGYEQYF.